Following are 9 T cell receptor beta chains from one sample sequenced in a study of early T cells in non-severe SARS-CoV-2 infection. One entry per CDR3 protein, called by TCRdb with MiXCR from the 5' RACE reads. Among approximately 75,000 distinct CDR3 sequences listed, 4.6% were seen once. Sequenced here: whole blood, sampled at baseline. These receptor sequences come from an adult who was a healthcare worker with PCR-confirmed SARS-CoV-2 infection or an uninfected control (not recorded which). The donor label of this sample is uncertain.

The chain joins TRBV21-1 to TRBJ2-7. TRBV21-1 is marked as a pseudogene. This CDR3 spans 15 amino acids. CDR3 nucleotides: TGTGCCAGCAGCAATAGTGACGTTAGCTCCTACGAGCAGTACTTC. Translated, it gives CASSNSDVSSYEQYF.

This clonotype was counted ten times or more. V usage is TRBV18 and J usage is TRBJ1-2; 9 nucleotides match TRBD1. Germline CDR1 KGHSH, CDR2 LQKENI. CDR3 length equals 17 residues. The V and J ends lost 4 bases and 2 bases, in that order; junction bases with no gene match: 11. Here the CDR3 reads CASSQGRTGDTNYGYTF. The CDR3 DNA follows: TGTGCCAGCTCACAAGGTCGGACAGGGGACACCAACTATGGCTACACCTTC.

The chain uses TRBV11-2 and TRBJ2-6, with D unresolved. CDR1 SGHAT and CDR2 FQNNGV come from the germline V gene. V was cut by 3 bases and J by 0 bases, with 9 bases left in between. The CDR3 extends over 16 amino acids. The CDR3 loop is CASSLARGSGANVLTF. In nucleotides, the CDR3 is TGTGCCAGCAGCTTGGCCAGAGGCTCTGGGGCCAACGTCCTGACTTTC.

This clonotype showed up just a few times. CDR3 in DNA: TGCGCCAGCAGCCAGGGTGGGGGTATGGGACTGTTTTTT. It yields the protein CASSQGGGMGLFF. The chain carries TRBV4-3 and TRBJ1-4, with D tentatively TRBD1 (5 bases). This CDR3 comprises 13 residues. V lost 3 bases, J lost 13 bases, and 15 bases lay in between. Per germline, CDR1 LGHNA and CDR2 YSLEER.

This clonotype was seen more than once but under ten times. The genes are TRBV6-5 and TRBJ1-4; D not certain. V was clipped by 2 bases and J by 8 bases, with 12 bases between them. The CDR3 is 14 amino acids. Germline V lookup: CDR1 MNHEY, CDR2 SVGAGI. In DNA form, the CDR3 reads TGTGCCAGCAGTTACCGGAGGAGGGAAGAAAAACTGTTTTTT. Its translation is CASSYRRREEKLFF.

This clonotype was detected only a few times. The chain employs TRBV7-9 and TRBJ2-1, with D possibly TRBD2 on 7 matching bases. CDR1 and CDR2 (germline): SEHNR, FQNEAQ (reference sequence). The V and J ends lost 0 bases and 7 bases respectively, with 19 bases between them. This CDR3 is 17 amino acids long. CDR3 region: CASSLAGGLGPANEQFF. DNA of the CDR3: TGTGCCAGCAGCTTAGCGGGGGGGCTAGGACCCGCTAATGAGCAGTTCTTC. Using reference TRBV7-9 and TRBJ2-1 for the parts outside the CDR3, the full variable domain is DTGVSQNPRHKITKRGQNVTFRCDPISEHNRLYWYRQTLGQGPEFLTYFQNEAQLEKSRLLSDRFSAERPKGSFSTLEIQRTEQGDSAMYLCASSLAGGLGPANEQFFGPGTRLTVL.

This clonotype was detected many times. The germline gene is not matched at one end of the junction; a read error may be the cause. The chain couples TRBV7-7 to TRBJ2-3, with D possibly matching TRBD1 (6 bases). Per the germline V gene, CDR1 is SSHAT and CDR2 is FNYEAQ (reference sequence). The CDR3 totals 14 residues. The CDR3 sequence: CASSLSGATDTQYF. CDR3 sequence (DNA): TGTGCTAGCAGCTTATCAGGGGCCACAGATACGCAGTATTTT. Looking up the rest from reference TRBV7-7 and TRBJ2-3 gives the full variable domain: GAGVSQSPRYKVTKRGQDVTLRCDPISSHATLYWYQQALGQGPEFLTYFNYEAQPDKSGLPSDRFSAERPEGSISTLTIQRTEQRDSAMYRCASSLSGATDTQYFGPGTRLTVL.

The chain uses TRBV7-9 and TRBJ2-3; tentatively, D is TRBD1 (6 bases). The CDR3 extends over 18 amino acids. V shed 5 bases and J shed 2 bases, with 23 bases lying between them. Germline V gives CDR1 SEHNR, CDR2 FQNEAQ (reference sequence). The CDR3 here is CASSRTGQTLSNTDTQYF. As DNA, the CDR3 is TGTGCCAGCAGCCGAACTGGACAGACGTTATCTAACACAGATACGCAGTATTTT.

This sequence joins TRBV28 and TRBJ1-2, with D maybe TRBD1 (6 bases). V gave up 3 bases and J gave up 4 bases, with 12 bases separating them. Germline V CDR1 and CDR2: MDHEN, SYDVKM. The CDR3 extends over 14 amino acids. Here the CDR3 DNA reads TGTGCCAGCAGTTTCGGGGCACAGGGCTATGGCTACACCTTC. This translates into CASSFGAQGYGYTF.